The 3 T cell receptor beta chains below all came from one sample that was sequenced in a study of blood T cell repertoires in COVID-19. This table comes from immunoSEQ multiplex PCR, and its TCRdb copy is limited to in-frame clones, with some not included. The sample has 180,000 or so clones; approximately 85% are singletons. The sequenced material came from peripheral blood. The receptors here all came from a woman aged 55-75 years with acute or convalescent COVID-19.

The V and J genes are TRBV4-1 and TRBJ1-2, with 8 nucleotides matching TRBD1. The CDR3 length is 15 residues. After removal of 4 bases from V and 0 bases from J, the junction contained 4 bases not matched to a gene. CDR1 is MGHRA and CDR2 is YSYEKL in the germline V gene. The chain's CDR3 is CASSPTGQANYGYTF. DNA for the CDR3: TGCGCCAGCAGCCCTACGGGACAGGCTAACTATGGCTACACCTTC.

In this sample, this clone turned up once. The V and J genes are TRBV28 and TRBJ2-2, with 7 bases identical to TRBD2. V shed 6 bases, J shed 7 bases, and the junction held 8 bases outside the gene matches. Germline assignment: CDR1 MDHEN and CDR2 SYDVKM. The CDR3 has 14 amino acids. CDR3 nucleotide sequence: TGTGCCAGCAGCCTGAGCGGGGAGCTCGGGGAGCTGTTTTTT. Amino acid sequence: CASSLSGELGELFF.

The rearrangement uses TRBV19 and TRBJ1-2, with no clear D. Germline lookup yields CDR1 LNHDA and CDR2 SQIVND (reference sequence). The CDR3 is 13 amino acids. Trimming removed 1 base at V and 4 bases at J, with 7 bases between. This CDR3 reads CASSIVNSYGYTF. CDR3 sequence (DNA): TGTGCCAGTAGTATAGTGAACTCCTATGGCTACACCTTC. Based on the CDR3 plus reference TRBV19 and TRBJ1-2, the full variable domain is DGGITQSPKYLFRKEGQNVTLSCEQNLNHDAMYWYRQDPGQGLRLIYYSQIVNDFQKGDIAEGYSVSREKKESFPLTVTSAQKNPTAFYLCASSIVNSYGYTFGSGTRLTVV.